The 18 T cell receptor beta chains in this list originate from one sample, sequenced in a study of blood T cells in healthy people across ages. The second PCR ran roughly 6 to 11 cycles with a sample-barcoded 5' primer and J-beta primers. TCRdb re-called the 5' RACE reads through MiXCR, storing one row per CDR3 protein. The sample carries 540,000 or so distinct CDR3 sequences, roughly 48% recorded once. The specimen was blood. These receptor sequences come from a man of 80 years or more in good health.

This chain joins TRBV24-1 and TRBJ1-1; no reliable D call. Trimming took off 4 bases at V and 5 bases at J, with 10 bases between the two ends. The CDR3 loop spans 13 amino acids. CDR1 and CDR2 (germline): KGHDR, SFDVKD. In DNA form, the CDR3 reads TGTGCCACCAGTGACTCTCATGGGACTGAAGCTTTCTTT. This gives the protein CATSDSHGTEAFF.

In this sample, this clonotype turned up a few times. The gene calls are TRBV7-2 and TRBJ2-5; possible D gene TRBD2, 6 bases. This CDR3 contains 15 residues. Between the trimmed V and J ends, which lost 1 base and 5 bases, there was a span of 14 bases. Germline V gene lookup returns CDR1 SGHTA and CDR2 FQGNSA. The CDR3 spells CASSLDGRGRETQYF. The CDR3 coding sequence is TGTGCCAGCAGCTTAGATGGACGGGGGAGGGAGACCCAGTACTTC.

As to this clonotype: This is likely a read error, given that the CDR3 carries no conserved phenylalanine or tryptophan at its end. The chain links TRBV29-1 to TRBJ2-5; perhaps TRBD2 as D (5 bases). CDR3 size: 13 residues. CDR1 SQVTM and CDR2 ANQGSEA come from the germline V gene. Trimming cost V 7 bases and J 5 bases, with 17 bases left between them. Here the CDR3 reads CSAGRGRSETQYI. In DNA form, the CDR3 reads TGCAGCGCCGGACGCGGGCGGAGTGAGACCCAGTACATC.

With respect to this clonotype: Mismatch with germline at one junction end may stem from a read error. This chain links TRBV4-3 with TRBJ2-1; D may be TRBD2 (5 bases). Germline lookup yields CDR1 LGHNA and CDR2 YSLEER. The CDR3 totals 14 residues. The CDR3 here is CAGSQAVTRNEQFF. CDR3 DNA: TGCGCCGGCAGCCAAGCGGTTACGAGAAATGAGCAGTTCTTC.

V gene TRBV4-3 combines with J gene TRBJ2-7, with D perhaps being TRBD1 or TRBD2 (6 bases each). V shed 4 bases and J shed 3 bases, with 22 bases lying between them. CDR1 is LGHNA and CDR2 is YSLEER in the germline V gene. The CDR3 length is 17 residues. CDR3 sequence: CASSPLGGGDLFYEQYF. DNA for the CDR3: TGCGCCAGCAGCCCCCTCGGGGGCGGGGACCTATTCTACGAGCAGTACTTC.

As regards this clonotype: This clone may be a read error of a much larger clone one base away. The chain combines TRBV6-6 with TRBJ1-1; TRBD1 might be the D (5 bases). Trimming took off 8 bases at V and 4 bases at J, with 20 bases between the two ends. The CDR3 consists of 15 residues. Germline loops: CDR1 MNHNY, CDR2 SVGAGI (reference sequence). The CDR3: CASSSKGSLITEAFF. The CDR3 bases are TGTGCCAGCTCCTCTAAGGGGAGTTTGATCACTGAAGCTTTCTTT.

The CDR3 protein is CASSPRDVGAYNEQFF. CDR3 nucleotides: TGCGCCAGCAGCCCCCGGGACGTAGGCGCCTACAATGAGCAGTTCTTC. The rearrangement joins TRBV5-1 to TRBJ2-1; D tentatively reads TRBD1 or TRBD2 (5 bases each). This CDR3 spans 16 amino acids. Per the germline V gene, CDR1 is SGHRS and CDR2 is YFSETQ. The V gene lost 4 bases and the J gene lost 2 bases, with 16 bases spanning the gap.

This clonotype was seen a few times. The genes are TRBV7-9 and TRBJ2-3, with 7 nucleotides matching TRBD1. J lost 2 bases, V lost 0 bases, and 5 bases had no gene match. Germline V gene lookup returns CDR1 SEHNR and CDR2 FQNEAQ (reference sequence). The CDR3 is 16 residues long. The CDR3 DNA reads TGTGCCAGCAGCTTAGCAGGGGGCCGTGTCACAGATACGCAGTATTTT. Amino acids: CASSLAGGRVTDTQYF.

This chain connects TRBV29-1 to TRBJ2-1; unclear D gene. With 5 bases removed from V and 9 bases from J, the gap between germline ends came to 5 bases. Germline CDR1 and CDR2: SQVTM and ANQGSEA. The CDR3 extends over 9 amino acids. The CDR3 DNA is TGCAGCGTTCTTGGTGAGCAGTTCTTC. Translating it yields CSVLGEQFF.

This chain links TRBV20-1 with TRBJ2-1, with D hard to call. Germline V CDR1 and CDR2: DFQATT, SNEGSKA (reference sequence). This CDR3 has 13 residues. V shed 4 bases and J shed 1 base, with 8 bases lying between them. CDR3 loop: CSAKLPSYNEQFF. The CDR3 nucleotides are TGCAGTGCTAAACTACCGTCCTACAATGAGCAGTTCTTC.

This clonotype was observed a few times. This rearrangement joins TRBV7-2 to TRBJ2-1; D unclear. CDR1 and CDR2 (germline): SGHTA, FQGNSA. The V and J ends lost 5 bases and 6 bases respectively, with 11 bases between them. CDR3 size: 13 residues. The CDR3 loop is CASSVEPLNEQFF. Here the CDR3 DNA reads TGTGCCAGCAGCGTGGAGCCGCTCAATGAGCAGTTCTTC.

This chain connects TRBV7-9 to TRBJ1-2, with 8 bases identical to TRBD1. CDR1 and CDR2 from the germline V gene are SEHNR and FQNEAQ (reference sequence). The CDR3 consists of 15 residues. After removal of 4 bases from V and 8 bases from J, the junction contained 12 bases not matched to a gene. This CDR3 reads CASSYERTGSGGYTF. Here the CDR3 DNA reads TGTGCCAGCAGCTACGAGAGGACAGGGTCGGGCGGCTACACCTTC.

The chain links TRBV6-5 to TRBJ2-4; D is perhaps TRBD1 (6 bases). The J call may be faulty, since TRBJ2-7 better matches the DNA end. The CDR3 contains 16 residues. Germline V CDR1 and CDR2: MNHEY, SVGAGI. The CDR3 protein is CASSYSTVAQGYEQYF. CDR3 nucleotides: TGTGCCAGCAGTTACTCGACCGTCGCACAGGGTTACGAGCAGTACTTC.

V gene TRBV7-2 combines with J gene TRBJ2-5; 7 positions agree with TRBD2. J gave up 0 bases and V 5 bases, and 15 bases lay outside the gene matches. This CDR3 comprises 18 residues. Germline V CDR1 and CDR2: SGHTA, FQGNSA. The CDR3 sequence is CASSPRPGLSRDQETQYF. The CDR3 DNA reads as TGTGCCAGCAGCCCCCGCCCGGGACTATCACGCGACCAAGAGACCCAGTACTTC.

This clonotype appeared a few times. The CDR3 loop reads CSARVASGVGGSYNEQFF. CDR3 coding DNA: TGCAGTGCTAGAGTCGCTAGCGGGGTCGGAGGCTCCTACAATGAGCAGTTCTTC. This sequence joins TRBV20-1 and TRBJ2-1; 9 positions agree with TRBD2. V was clipped by 1 base and J by 0 bases; unmatched bases: 10. Per the germline V gene, CDR1 is DFQATT and CDR2 is SNEGSKA (reference sequence). This CDR3 is built from 18 residues.

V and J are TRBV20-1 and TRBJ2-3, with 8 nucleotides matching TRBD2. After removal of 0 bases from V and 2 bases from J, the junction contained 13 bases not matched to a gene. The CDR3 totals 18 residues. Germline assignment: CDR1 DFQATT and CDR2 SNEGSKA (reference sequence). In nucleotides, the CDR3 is TGCAGTGCTAGAGAGGGGGAGCGGGGGAATACTTTCACAGATACGCAGTATTTT. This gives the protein CSAREGERGNTFTDTQYF.

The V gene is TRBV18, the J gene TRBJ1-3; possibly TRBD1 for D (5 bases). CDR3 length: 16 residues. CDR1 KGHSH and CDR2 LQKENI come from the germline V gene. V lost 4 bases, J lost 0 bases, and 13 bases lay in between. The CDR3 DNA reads TGTGCCAGCTCACTGGGACTTATGAGCTCTGGAAACACCATATATTTT. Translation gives CASSLGLMSSGNTIYF. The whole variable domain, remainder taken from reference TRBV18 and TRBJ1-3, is NAGVMQNPRHLVRRRGQEARLRCSPMKGHSHVYWYRQLPEEGLKFMVYLQKENIIDESGMPKERFSAEFPKEGPSILRIQQVVRGDSAAYFCASSLGLMSSGNTIYFGEGSWLTVV.

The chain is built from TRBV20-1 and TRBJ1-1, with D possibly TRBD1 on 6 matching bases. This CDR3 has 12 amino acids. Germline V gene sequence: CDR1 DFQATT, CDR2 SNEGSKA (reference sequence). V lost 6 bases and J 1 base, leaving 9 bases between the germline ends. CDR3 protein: CSASQGNTEAFF. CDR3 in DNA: TGCAGTGCCTCACAGGGGAACACTGAAGCTTTCTTT.